A selection of T cell receptor beta chains follows, all from one sample in a study of T cells after yellow fever vaccination. One entry per CDR3 protein results from TCRdb running MiXCR on the 5' RACE reads. This table has about 25,000 distinct CDR3 sequences, less than 4% appearing once. The sequenced sample was PBMCs, either bulk or a sorted T-cell subset (CD4+, CD8+, memory, or dextramer-sorted; not recorded which), obtained approximately 47 days after the first yellow fever vaccination. The receptors derive from a man between 18 and 35 years old who received the YFV17D yellow fever vaccine. The CDR3 runs from the conserved cysteine through the conserved F or W. A D gene is named only where the DNA matches it firmly. The size of a clone is reported for some rows only, either as once, few or many, or as a class for expanded clones.

D	V	J	size	CDR3	DNA
TRBD1	TRBV5-5	TRBJ1-1	many	CASSAYRGGTEAFF	TGTGCCAGCAGCGCGTACAGGGGTGGTACTGAAGCTTTCTTT
-	TRBV7-9	TRBJ2-1	many	CASSQGGQFF	TGTGCCAGCAGCCAGGGGGGGCAGTTCTTC
TRBD2	TRBV4-1	TRBJ2-1	medium-sized	CASSQELAGANEQFF	TGCGCCAGCAGCCAAGAACTAGCGGGGGCCAATGAGCAGTTCTTC
-	TRBV10-1	TRBJ2-7	many	CASSEGDSRYEQYF	TGCGCCAGCAGTGAAGGGGACTCCCGCTACGAGCAGTACTTC
-	TRBV2	TRBJ2-1	many	CASSEQGTSYNEQFF	TGTGCCAGCAGTGAACAGGGAACCTCCTACAATGAGCAGTTCTTC
-	TRBV6-1	TRBJ2-3	once	CASIQQGTDTQYF	TGTGCCAGCATCCAACAGGGCACAGATACGCAGTATTTT
TRBD1	TRBV30	TRBJ2-4	many	CAWSRDSYIQYF	TGTGCCTGGAGTCGGGACAGTTACATTCAGTACTTC
-	TRBV7-2	TRBJ2-2	many	CASRTGGYTGELFF	TGTGCCAGCAGGACAGGAGGATACACCGGGGAGCTGTTTTTT
-	TRBV4-1	TRBJ1-1	medium-sized	CASSQDPNSDMNTEAFF	TGCGCCAGCAGCCAAGATCCGAACAGCGATATGAACACTGAAGCTTTCTTT
TRBD1	TRBV20-1	TRBJ2-5	-	CSASYGTGTETQYF	TGCAGTGCTAGTTACGGGACAGGGACGGAGACCCAGTACTTC
-	TRBV5-8	TRBJ1-6	many	CASSFESSYNSPLHF	TGTGCCAGCAGCTTCGAGAGCTCCTATAATTCACCCCTCCACTTT
-	TRBV6-1	TRBJ1-5	many	CASGGRDSNQPQHF	TGTGCCAGCGGTGGACGGGATAGCAATCAGCCCCAGCATTTT
TRBD2	TRBV27	TRBJ2-7	many	CASSGSGGTYEQYF	TGTGCCAGCAGTGGTAGCGGGGGAACCTACGAGCAGTACTTC
-	TRBV3-1	TRBJ2-6	many	CASSPTSTGDGANVLTF	TGTGCCAGCAGCCCTACATCGACAGGCGACGGGGCCAACGTCCTGACTTTC
-	TRBV12-3/TRBV12-4	TRBJ2-5	medium-sized	CASTSSAKETQYF	TGTGCGAGCACGTCTAGCGCGAAAGAGACCCAGTACTTC
TRBD1	TRBV15	TRBJ2-1	many	CATSPRGQGLNNEQFF	TGTGCCACCTCCCCGAGGGGACAGGGACTAAACAATGAGCAGTTCTTC
TRBD1	TRBV27	TRBJ2-3	many	CASSSLRQGDSQSTDTQYF	TGTGCCAGCAGTTCCCTACGACAGGGGGACTCTCAGAGCACAGATACGCAGTATTTT
-	TRBV27	TRBJ1-2	medium-sized	CASSLQARGPEGYTF	TGTGCCAGCAGTTTACAAGCGCGGGGCCCGGAGGGCTACACCTTC
-	TRBV4-1	TRBJ2-1	many	CASSPVVGHLFF	TGCGCCAGCAGCCCGGTCGTGGGACACTTGTTCTTC
-	TRBV6-5	TRBJ2-7	many	CASSSDTPSYEQYF	TGTGCCAGCAGTTCGGACACTCCTTCCTACGAGCAGTACTTC
-	TRBV12-3/TRBV12-4	TRBJ2-3	many	CASSLIRTDTQYF	TGTGCCAGCAGTTTGATACGCACAGATACGCAGTATTTT
-	TRBV11-2	TRBJ1-2	many	CASSPMTEIHYGYTF	TGTGCCAGCAGCCCTATGACCGAGATCCACTATGGCTACACCTTC
-	TRBV6-1	TRBJ1-2	-	CASCPGGPYGYTF	TGTGCCAGCTGTCCCGGGGGTCCGTATGGCTACACCTTC
TRBD1	TRBV28	TRBJ1-6	many	CASTFTGGGGSPLHF	TGTGCCAGCACATTCACAGGGGGCGGGGGTTCACCCCTCCACTTT
-	TRBV24-1	TRBJ2-3	many	CATSDSSKGPDTQYF	TGTGCCACCAGTGACTCGTCAAAGGGCCCAGATACGCAGTATTTT
-	TRBV7-2	TRBJ1-6	many	CASSLGGLYNSPLHF	TGTGCCAGCAGCTTAGGCGGGCTTTATAATTCACCCCTCCACTTT
TRBD2	TRBV7-2	TRBJ2-3	many	CASRYRLAGSTDTQYF	TGTGCCAGCAGGTACCGACTAGCGGGGAGCACAGATACGCAGTATTTT
-	TRBV5-1	TRBJ2-7	many	CASSQLGPPQGQQYF	TGCGCCAGCAGCCAGCTCGGACCCCCTCAGGGCCAGCAGTACTTC
-	TRBV25-1	TRBJ2-6	many	CASSNRAGVSGANVLTF	TGTGCCAGCAGTAACAGGGCTGGGGTCTCTGGGGCCAACGTCCTGACTTTC
-	TRBV4-3	TRBJ1-5	many	CASSQDRRRSGQPQHF	TGCGCCAGCAGCCAAGATCGACGGAGAAGTGGTCAGCCCCAGCATTTT
-	TRBV12-3/TRBV12-4	TRBJ2-7	many	CASSPRLNSYEQYF	TGTGCCAGCAGCCCCCGACTAAACTCCTACGAGCAGTACTTC
-	TRBV6-6	TRBJ2-1	many	CASRQGPNEQFF	TGTGCCAGCAGGCAGGGGCCGAATGAGCAGTTCTTC
-	TRBV11-2	TRBJ2-2	many	CASSGAGAPELFF	TGTGCCAGCAGCGGCGCAGGGGCCCCAGAGCTGTTTTTT
-	TRBV4-2	TRBJ1-2	many	CASSPQGNGYTF	TGTGCCAGCAGCCCCCAGGGGAATGGCTACACCTTC
TRBD1	TRBV6-1	TRBJ2-7	many	CASSPPGQGYGSYEQYF	TGTGCCAGCAGTCCGCCGGGACAGGGGTATGGCTCCTACGAGCAGTACTTC
TRBD2	TRBV7-2	TRBJ2-5	many	CASSLVAGGLGETQYF	TGTGCCAGCAGCTTAGTGGCGGGGGGGCTAGGGGAGACCCAGTACTTC
-	TRBV7-2	TRBJ2-7	many	CASSLEGWSYEQYF	TGTGCCAGCAGCTTAGAGGGTTGGTCCTACGAGCAGTACTTC
TRBD2	TRBV7-2	TRBJ2-5	many	CASSHPGGETQYF	TGTGCCAGCAGTCATCCCGGGGGGGAGACCCAGTACTTC
-	TRBV12-3/TRBV12-4	TRBJ1-2	many	CASRETDVGGYTF	TGTGCCAGCAGGGAAACGGACGTCGGGGGCTACACCTTC
-	TRBV7-9	TRBJ2-2	many	CASSLEFVGAGELFF	TGTGCCAGCAGCTTAGAATTTGTGGGAGCCGGGGAGCTGTTTTTT
TRBD1	TRBV4-3	TRBJ2-5	many	CASSQDYRGQETQYF	TGCGCCAGCAGCCAAGATTACAGGGGGCAAGAGACCCAGTACTTC
-	TRBV6-5	TRBJ2-2	many	CASRWVTGELFF	TGTGCCAGCAGATGGGTCACCGGGGAGCTGTTTTTT
TRBD2	TRBV4-2	TRBJ2-3	many	CASSRTSGGAPDTQYF	TGTGCCAGCAGCCGGACTAGCGGGGGGGCACCAGATACGCAGTATTTT
TRBD1	TRBV5-1	TRBJ1-2	many	CASSLLRRGTGNYGYTF	TGCGCCAGCAGCCTCTTAAGAAGAGGGACAGGGAACTATGGCTACACCTTC
TRBD1	TRBV7-2	TRBJ1-1	many	CASSLGQGVGYTEAFF	TGTGCCAGCAGCTTAGGACAGGGGGTTGGATACACTGAAGCTTTCTTT
-	TRBV5-4	TRBJ1-1	many	CASSLGEGEYTEAFF	TGTGCCAGCAGCTTAGGGGAGGGAGAGTACACTGAAGCTTTCTTT
-	TRBV2	TRBJ2-7	many	CASSEDSVLYEQYF	TGTGCCAGCAGTGAAGATTCCGTTCTCTACGAGCAGTACTTC
-	TRBV7-9	TRBJ1-4	many	CASSFLGGEEKLFF	TGTGCCAGCAGCTTCTTAGGAGGAGAGGAAAAACTGTTTTTT
-	TRBV4-2	TRBJ2-2	many	CASSPLYTGELFF	TGTGCCAGCAGTCCTCTCTACACCGGGGAGCTGTTTTTT
-	TRBV10-3	TRBJ2-1	many	CAISLDYNEQFF	TGTGCCATCAGCCTGGACTACAATGAGCAGTTCTTC
TRBD2	TRBV7-9	TRBJ2-5	many	CASSPWTSGEETQYF	TGTGCCAGCAGCCCTTGGACTAGCGGGGAGGAGACCCAGTACTTC
TRBD1	TRBV20-1	TRBJ1-1	many	CSARPGGSMNTEAFF	TGCAGTGCTAGACCAGGGGGCTCTATGAACACTGAAGCTTTCTTT
TRBD2	TRBV5-1	TRBJ2-2	many	CASSLPLAGDFGELFF	TGCGCCAGCAGCTTGCCCCTAGCGGGGGACTTCGGGGAGCTGTTTTTT
TRBD2	TRBV5-1	TRBJ2-7	many	CASSTGGSYEQYF	TGCGCCAGCAGCACGGGGGGCTCCTACGAGCAGTACTTC
TRBD1	TRBV5-4	TRBJ1-3	-	CASSLPGTGVRNTIYF	TGTGCCAGCAGCCTCCCCGGGACAGGGGTTCGAAACACCATATATTTT
TRBD2	TRBV28	TRBJ2-7	many	CASRLSGGAGEQYF	TGTGCCAGCAGGCTTAGCGGGGGGGCGGGTGAGCAGTACTTC
-	TRBV7-2	TRBJ2-1	many	CASSLFAAEQFF	TGTGCCAGCAGCTTATTCGCGGCTGAGCAGTTCTTC
TRBD2	TRBV18	TRBJ2-1	many	CASSPREGEQFF	TGTGCCAGCTCACCACGGGAGGGTGAGCAGTTCTTC